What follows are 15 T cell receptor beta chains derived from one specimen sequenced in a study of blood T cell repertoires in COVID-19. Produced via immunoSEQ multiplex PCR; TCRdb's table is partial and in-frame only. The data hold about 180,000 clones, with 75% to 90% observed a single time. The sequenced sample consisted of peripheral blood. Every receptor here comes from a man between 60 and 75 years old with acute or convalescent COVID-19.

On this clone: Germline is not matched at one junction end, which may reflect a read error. The CDR3 is CASSMGGTSGNF. The CDR3 DNA reads TGTGCCAGCTCCATGGGGGGAACTAGCGGGAACTTC. The J gene is TRBJ2-7, the V gene TRBV5-5; 10 bases line up with TRBD2. This CDR3 is built from 12 residues. The V gene's germline CDR1 is SGHKS and CDR2 YYEKEE (reference sequence).

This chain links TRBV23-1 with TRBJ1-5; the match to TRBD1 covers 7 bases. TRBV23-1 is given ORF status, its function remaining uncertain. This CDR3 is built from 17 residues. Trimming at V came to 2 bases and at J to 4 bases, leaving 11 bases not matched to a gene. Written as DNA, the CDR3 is TGCGCCAGCAGTCAAACGAATGGGACAGAACTTAATCAGCCCCAGCATTTT. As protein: CASSQTNGTELNQPQHF.

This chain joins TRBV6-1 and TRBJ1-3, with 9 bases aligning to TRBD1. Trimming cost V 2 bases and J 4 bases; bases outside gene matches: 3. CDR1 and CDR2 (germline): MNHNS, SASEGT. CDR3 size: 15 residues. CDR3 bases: TGTGCCAGCAGTGAAAGGGGGACAGGGGGAAACACCATATATTTT. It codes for CASSERGTGGNTIYF.

As DNA, the CDR3 is TGTGCCAGCAGCCGAAGGGCGGGACAGGGCAGTGGCTACACCTTC. This gives the protein CASSRRAGQGSGYTF. V gene TRBV5-4 combines with J gene TRBJ1-2; 9 nucleotides line up with TRBD1. The junction had 11 bases not matched to a gene; V was cut back by 4 bases and J by 7 bases. The CDR3 loop spans 15 amino acids. Germline CDR1 is SGHNT and CDR2 is YYREEE (reference sequence).

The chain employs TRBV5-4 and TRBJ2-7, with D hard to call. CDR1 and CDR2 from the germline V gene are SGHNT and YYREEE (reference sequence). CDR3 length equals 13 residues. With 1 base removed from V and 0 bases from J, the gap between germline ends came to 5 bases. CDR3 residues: CASSLTVSYEQYF. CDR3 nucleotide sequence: TGTGCCAGCAGCTTGACAGTCTCCTACGAGCAGTACTTC. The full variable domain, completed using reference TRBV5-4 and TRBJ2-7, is ETGVTQSPTHLIKTRGQQVTLRCSSQSGHNTVSWYQQALGQGPQFIFQYYREEENGRGNFPPRFSGLQFPNYSSELNVNALELDDSALYLCASSLTVSYEQYFGPGTRLTVT.

Here the CDR3 reads CASLRGGSNTGELFF. CDR3 bases: TGTGCCAGCCTCAGAGGGGGCTCTAACACCGGGGAGCTGTTTTTT. J is TRBJ2-2 and V is TRBV28, with 7 bases lining up with TRBD1. CDR3 length equals 15 residues. Germline CDR1 and CDR2: MDHEN and SYDVKM. The trim removed 8 bases at V and 2 bases at J, leaving 8 bases unmatched.

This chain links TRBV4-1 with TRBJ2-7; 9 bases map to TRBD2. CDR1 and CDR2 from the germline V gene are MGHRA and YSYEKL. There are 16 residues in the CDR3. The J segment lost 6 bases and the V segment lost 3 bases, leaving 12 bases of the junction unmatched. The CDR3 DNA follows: TGCGCCAGCAGCCATCTTAGCGGGAGCTTCAGGACCGAGCAGTACTTC. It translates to CASSHLSGSFRTEQYF.

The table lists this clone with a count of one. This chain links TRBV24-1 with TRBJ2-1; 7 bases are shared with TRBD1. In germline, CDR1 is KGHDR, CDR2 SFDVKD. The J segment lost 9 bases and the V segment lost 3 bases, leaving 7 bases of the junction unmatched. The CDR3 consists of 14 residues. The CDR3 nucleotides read TGTGCCACCAGTGATCCTCGACAGGGCTTTGAGCAGTTCTTC. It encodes CATSDPRQGFEQFF.

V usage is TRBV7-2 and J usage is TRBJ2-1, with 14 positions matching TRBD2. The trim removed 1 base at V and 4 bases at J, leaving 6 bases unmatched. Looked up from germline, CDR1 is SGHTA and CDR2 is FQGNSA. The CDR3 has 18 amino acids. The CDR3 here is CASSLESTSGRVYNEQFF. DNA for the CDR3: TGTGCCAGCAGCTTAGAATCGACTAGCGGGAGGGTGTACAATGAGCAGTTCTTC.

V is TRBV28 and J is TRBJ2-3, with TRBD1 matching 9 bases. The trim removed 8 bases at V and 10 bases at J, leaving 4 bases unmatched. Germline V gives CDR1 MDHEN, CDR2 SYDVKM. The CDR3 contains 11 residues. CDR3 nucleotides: TGTGCCAGCGGATGGACAGGGGCGCAGTATTTT. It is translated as CASGWTGAQYF. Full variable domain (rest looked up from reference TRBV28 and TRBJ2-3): DVKVTQSSRYLVKRTGEKVFLECVQDMDHENMFWYRQDPGLGLRLIYFSYDVKMKEKGDIPEGYSVSREKKERFSLILESASTNQTSMYLCASGWTGAQYFGPGTRLTVL.

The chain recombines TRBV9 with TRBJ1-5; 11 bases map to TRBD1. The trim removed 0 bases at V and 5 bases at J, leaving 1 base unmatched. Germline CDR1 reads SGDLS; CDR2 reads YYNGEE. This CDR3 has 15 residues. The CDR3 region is CASSVGTGGDQPQHF. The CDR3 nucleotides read TGTGCCAGCAGCGTAGGGACAGGGGGCGATCAGCCCCAGCATTTT.

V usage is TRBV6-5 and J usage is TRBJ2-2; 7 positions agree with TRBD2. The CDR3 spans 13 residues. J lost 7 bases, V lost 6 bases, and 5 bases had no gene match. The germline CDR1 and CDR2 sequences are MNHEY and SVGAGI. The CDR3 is CASSMGGFGELFF. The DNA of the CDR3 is TGTGCCAGCAGCATGGGGGGGTTCGGGGAGCTGTTTTTT.

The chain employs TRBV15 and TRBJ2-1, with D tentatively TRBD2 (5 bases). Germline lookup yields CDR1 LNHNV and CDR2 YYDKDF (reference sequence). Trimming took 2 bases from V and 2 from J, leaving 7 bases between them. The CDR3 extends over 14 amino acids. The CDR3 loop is CATSRPGTYNEQFF. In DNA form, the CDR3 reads TGTGCCACCAGCAGACCGGGGACCTACAATGAGCAGTTCTTC. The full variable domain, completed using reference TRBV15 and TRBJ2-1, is DAMVIQNPRYQVTQFGKPVTLSCSQTLNHNVMYWYQQKSSQAPKLLFHYYDKDFNNEADTPDNFQSRRPNTSFCFLDIRSPGLGDTAMYLCATSRPGTYNEQFFGPGTRLTVL.

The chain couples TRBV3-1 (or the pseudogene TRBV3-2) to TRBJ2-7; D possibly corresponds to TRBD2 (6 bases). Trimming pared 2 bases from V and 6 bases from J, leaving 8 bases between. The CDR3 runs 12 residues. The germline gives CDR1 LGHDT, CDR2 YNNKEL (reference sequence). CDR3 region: CASSQLEGEQYF. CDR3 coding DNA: TGTGCCAGCAGCCAATTGGAGGGCGAGCAGTACTTC.

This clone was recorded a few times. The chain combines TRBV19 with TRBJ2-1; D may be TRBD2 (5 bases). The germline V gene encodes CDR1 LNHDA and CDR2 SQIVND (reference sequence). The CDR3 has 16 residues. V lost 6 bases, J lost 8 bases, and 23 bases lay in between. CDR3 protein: CASSPGAGRGGDEQFF. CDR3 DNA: TGTGCCAGTAGCCCCGGCGCCGGGCGAGGAGGAGATGAGCAGTTCTTC.